This TCR beta chain was identified in a study of T cell repertoires in cytomegalovirus infection. TCRdb recomputed calls from the reads with MiXCR, one row per CDR3 protein. The sample yields about 360,000 distinct CDR3 sequences, 34% seen once. Findings and caveats of the study: Individuals carrying CMV plus the relevant HLA were identified by cumulative frequency of public TCR beta families.

The CDR3 has 15 residues. Trimming stripped 7 bases from V and 2 bases from J, with 17 bases between. To note about this clonotype: Its antigen is not known.

The chain uses TRBV7-1 and TRBJ1-2, with a tentative D call TRBD1 (5 bases). TRBV7-1 is treated as an ORF (open reading frame) with a function not yet certain. The sequence derives from a human donor in good health (CMV status not recorded). Some clones in this sample may be carry-over from other donors' samples. Specimen: cultured PBMCs, collected from culture after CMV antigen stimulation. Here the CDR3 reads CASTPGGRENYGYTF. The CDR3 nucleotides are TGTGCCAGCACTCCAGGCGGCAGGGAGAACTATGGCTACACCTTC.